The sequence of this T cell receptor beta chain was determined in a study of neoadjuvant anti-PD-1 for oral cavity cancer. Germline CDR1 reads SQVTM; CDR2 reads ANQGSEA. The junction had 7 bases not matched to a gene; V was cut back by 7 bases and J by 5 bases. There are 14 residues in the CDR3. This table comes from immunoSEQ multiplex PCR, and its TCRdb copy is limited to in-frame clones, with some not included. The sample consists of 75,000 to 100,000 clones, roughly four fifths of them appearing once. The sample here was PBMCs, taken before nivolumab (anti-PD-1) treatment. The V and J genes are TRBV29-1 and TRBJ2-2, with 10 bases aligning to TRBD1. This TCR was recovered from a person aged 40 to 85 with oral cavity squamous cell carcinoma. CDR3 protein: CSAQMGQGTGELFF. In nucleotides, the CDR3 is TGCAGCGCCCAAATGGGACAGGGGACCGGGGAGCTGTTTTTT.